The 14 T cell receptor beta chains reported below all come from one sample, sequenced in a study of response to subunit inactivated influenza vaccine. TCRdb fed the RT-PCR reads into MiXCR, producing one record per CDR3 protein. The table records roughly 180,000 distinct CDR3 sequences, about 9% of them present only once. Source: non-naive T cells sorted from PBMCs, taken on the day of vaccination. Receptors originate from a man aged 45-65 years who received an inactivated influenza vaccine.

This clonotype is labeled medium-sized (0.01 to 0.1%). The rearrangement uses TRBV12-3 or TRBV12-4 and TRBJ1-5; no firm D call. V shed 4 bases and J shed 1 base, with 5 bases lying between them. The CDR3 covers 13 residues. The CDR3 DNA follows: TGTGCCAGCAGTTCGACAAGCAATCAGCCCCAGCATTTT. Translation gives CASSSTSNQPQHF.

CDR3 region: CAISHRGDEQYF. The CDR3, as DNA: TGTGCCATCAGCCACCGGGGCGACGAGCAGTACTTC. The chain links TRBV10-3 to TRBJ2-7, with D perhaps TRBD1 or TRBD2 (5 bases each). The germline V gene encodes CDR1 ENHRY and CDR2 SYGVKD. Between the trimmed V and J ends, which lost 6 bases and 5 bases, there was a span of 11 bases. The CDR3 runs to 12 residues.

This clonotype appeared many times. The chain links TRBV7-9 to TRBJ1-1, with a possible D match to TRBD1 (6 bases). The CDR3 sequence is 15 residues long. The V gene lost 6 bases and the J gene lost 0 bases, with 14 bases spanning the gap. The germline V gene has CDR1 SEHNR and CDR2 FQNEAQ (reference sequence). The CDR3 loop is CASSSTGILNTEAFF. As DNA, the CDR3 is TGTGCCAGCAGTTCTACAGGGATCTTGAACACTGAAGCTTTCTTT.

The chain carries TRBV7-2 and TRBJ2-1; 10 bases fit TRBD1. CDR3 length: 15 residues. The V segment lost 2 bases and the J segment 5 bases; nucleotides outside the gene matches: 3. Germline V gene lookup returns CDR1 SGHTA and CDR2 FQGNSA. The CDR3, as DNA: TGTACCAGCAGCTTACAGGGACAGGGGAACAATGAGCAGTTCTTC. This gives the protein CTSSLQGQGNNEQFF.

This clonotype was detected ten times or more. The rearrangement joins TRBV13 to TRBJ1-2; D is undetermined. The germline V gene has CDR1 PRHDT and CDR2 FYEKMQ (reference sequence). CDR3 length: 14 residues. Deletions cut 3 bases from V and 0 bases from J, with 8 bases between. The CDR3 nucleotides are TGTGCCAGCAGCTTGATGGAGCCTAACTATGGCTACACCTTC. Its protein is CASSLMEPNYGYTF.

This clonotype occurred many times. The rearrangement links TRBV12-3 or TRBV12-4 to TRBJ2-5; D gene ambiguous. The CDR3 runs 11 residues. Trimming removed 5 bases at V and 5 bases at J, with 6 bases between. CDR3 coding DNA: TGTGCCAGCAGTATAAGGGAGACCCAGTACTTC. It translates to CASSIRETQYF.

The chain is built from TRBV12-3 or TRBV12-4 and TRBJ2-4; D ambiguous. V dropped 3 bases and J dropped 7 bases, with 16 bases sitting between them. The CDR3 is 15 amino acids. The CDR3 spells CASSFRLRDTNIQYF. The CDR3 DNA follows: TGTGCCAGCAGTTTTCGCCTCCGAGATACGAACATTCAGTACTTC.

The table lists this clonotype with a few counts. V and J are TRBV5-1 and TRBJ2-5, with a weak D call TRBD2 (6 bases). This CDR3 is built from 14 residues. V lost 3 bases to trimming and J lost 5 bases, with 14 bases between them. From germline, CDR1 is SGHRS and CDR2 YFSETQ. In DNA form, the CDR3 reads TGCGCCAGCAGCTATGGGGATGCGGGGGAGACCCAGTACTTC. It specifies CASSYGDAGETQYF.

Only a few counts were recorded for this clonotype. This chain uses TRBV27 with TRBJ2-7; TRBD1 aligns across 10 bases. Germline CDR1 and CDR2: MNHEY and SMNVEV (reference sequence). The length of the CDR3 is 15 residues. After removal of 4 bases from V and 4 bases from J, the junction contained 7 bases not matched to a gene. CDR3 region: CASSSPGQGLYEQYF. CDR3 DNA: TGTGCCAGCAGTTCCCCGGGACAGGGGCTATACGAGCAGTACTTC.

This clonotype was seen many times. This chain uses TRBV5-1 with TRBJ2-1; 10 positions agree with TRBD1. Trimming took 3 bases from V and 5 from J; bases not matched to a gene: 5. CDR3 size: 15 residues. CDR1 and CDR2 from the germline V gene are SGHRS and YFSETQ. This chain's CDR3 is CASSWGTGANNEQFF. CDR3 DNA: TGCGCCAGCAGCTGGGGGACAGGGGCGAACAATGAGCAGTTCTTC.

This clonotype was detected a few times. This chain links TRBV2 with TRBJ2-5; 10 bases match TRBD1. The V gene end was trimmed by 0 bases and the J gene end by 4 bases; junction bases not matched to a gene: 8. CDR1 SNHLY and CDR2 FYNNEI come from the germline V gene. The CDR3 is made up of 17 amino acids. CDR3 protein: CASSEARTGGGRETQYF. Here the CDR3 DNA reads TGTGCCAGCAGTGAAGCTCGGACAGGGGGAGGACGAGAGACCCAGTACTTC.

There are many counts of this clonotype. This chain connects TRBV18 to TRBJ1-2; D gene ambiguous. The CDR3 loop spans 14 amino acids. Germline loops: CDR1 KGHSH, CDR2 LQKENI. V was shortened by 3 bases and J by 2 bases, with 10 bases between the two germline ends. The CDR3 bases are TGTGCCAGCTCACCGAGGACTGAAAACTATGGCTACACCTTC. It is translated as CASSPRTENYGYTF.

The table lists this clonotype with many counts. V is TRBV20-1 and J is TRBJ2-7; D perhaps matches TRBD1 (5 bases). CDR3 length: 12 residues. CDR1 and CDR2 from the germline V gene are DFQATT and SNEGSKA (reference sequence). V lost 7 bases, J lost 1 base, and 11 bases lay in between. CDR3 region: CSGVKGSYEQYF. The CDR3 DNA reads TGCAGTGGGGTGAAGGGGTCCTACGAGCAGTACTTC.

The V and J genes are TRBV7-6 and TRBJ2-3; 11 bases align to TRBD2. Germline V gives CDR1 SGHVS, CDR2 FNYEAQ. The CDR3 is 15 residues long. With V trimmed by 4 bases and J by 6 bases, 6 bases remained unmatched. The DNA for the CDR3 is TGTGCCAGCAGCTCGCTTAGCGGGGGGGCTGATACGCAGTATTTT. Encoded protein: CASSSLSGGADTQYF.